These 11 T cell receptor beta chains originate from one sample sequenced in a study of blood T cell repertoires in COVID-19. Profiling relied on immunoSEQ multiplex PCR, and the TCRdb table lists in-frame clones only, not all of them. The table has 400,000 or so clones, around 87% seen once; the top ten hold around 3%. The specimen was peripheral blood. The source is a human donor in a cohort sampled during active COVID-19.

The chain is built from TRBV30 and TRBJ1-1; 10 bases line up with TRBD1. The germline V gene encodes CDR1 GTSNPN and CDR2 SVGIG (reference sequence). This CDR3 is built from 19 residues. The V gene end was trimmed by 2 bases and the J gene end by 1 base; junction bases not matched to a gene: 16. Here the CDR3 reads CAWSMGFVLRTGGNTEAFF. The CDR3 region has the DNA TGTGCCTGGAGTATGGGGTTCGTCCTACGGACAGGGGGGAACACTGAAGCTTTCTTT.

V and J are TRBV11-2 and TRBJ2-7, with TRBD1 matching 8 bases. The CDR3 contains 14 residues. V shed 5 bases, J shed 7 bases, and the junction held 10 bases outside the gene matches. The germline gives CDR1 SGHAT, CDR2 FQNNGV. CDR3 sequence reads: CASSHRTGSGEQYF. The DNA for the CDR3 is TGTGCCAGCAGCCATAGGACAGGGTCGGGGGAGCAGTACTTC.

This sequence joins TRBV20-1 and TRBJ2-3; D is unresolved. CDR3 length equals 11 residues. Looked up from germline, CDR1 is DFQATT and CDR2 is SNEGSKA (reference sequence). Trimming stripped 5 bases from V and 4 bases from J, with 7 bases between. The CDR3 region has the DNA TGCAGTGCTGGCTCCCCAGATACGCAGTATTTT. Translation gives CSAGSPDTQYF.

The CDR3 here is CASSQEEHAPTNEKLFF. CDR3 DNA sequence: TGCGCCAGCAGCCAAGAAGAGCATGCTCCAACTAATGAAAAACTGTTTTTT. The V gene is TRBV4-1, the J gene TRBJ1-4; D is ambiguous. Trimming stripped 0 bases from V and 0 bases from J, with 11 bases between. Germline loops: CDR1 MGHRA, CDR2 YSYEKL. CDR3 length: 17 residues.

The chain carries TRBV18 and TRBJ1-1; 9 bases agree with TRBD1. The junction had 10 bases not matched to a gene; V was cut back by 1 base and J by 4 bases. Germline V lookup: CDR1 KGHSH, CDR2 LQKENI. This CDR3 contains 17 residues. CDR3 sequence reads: CASSPRGQQGAVTEAFF. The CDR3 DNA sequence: TGTGCCAGCTCACCACGGGGTCAACAGGGGGCTGTCACTGAAGCTTTCTTT.

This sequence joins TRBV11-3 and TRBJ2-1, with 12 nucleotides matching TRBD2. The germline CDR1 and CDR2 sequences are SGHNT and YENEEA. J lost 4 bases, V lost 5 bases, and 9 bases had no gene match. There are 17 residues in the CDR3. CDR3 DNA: TGTGCCAGCAGCCGTGGACTAGCGGGGACCCCTTACAATGAGCAGTTCTTC. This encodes CASSRGLAGTPYNEQFF.

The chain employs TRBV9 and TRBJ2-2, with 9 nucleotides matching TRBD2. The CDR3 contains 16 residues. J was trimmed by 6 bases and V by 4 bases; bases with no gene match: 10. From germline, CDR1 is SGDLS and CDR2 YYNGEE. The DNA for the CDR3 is TGTGCCAGCAGCCCTCATATAGCGGGAGATCCCGGGGAGCTGTTTTTT. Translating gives CASSPHIAGDPGELFF.

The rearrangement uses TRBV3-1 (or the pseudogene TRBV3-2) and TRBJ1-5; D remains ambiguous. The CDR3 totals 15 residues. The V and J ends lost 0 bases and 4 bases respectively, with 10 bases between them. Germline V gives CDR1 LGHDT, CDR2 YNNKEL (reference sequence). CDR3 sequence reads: CASSQDARLNQPQHF. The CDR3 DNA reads TGTGCCAGCAGCCAAGACGCCAGGTTGAATCAGCCCCAGCATTTT.

The CDR3 DNA sequence: TGTGCCAGCAGTTACGACGGGGAGAGCACTGAAGCTTTCTTT. Residues: CASSYDGESTEAFF. This rearrangement joins TRBV6-2 or TRBV6-3 to TRBJ1-1; D remains ambiguous. Germline V gene sequence: CDR1 MNHEY, CDR2 SVGEGT. The CDR3 spans 14 residues. V lost 2 bases and J lost 4, with 11 bases in between.

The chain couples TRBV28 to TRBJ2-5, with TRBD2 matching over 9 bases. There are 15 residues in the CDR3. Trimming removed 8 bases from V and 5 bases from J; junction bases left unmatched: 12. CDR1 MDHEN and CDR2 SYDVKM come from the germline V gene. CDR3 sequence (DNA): TGTGCCAGCGACCACGGCGGGAGGGCCAGCGAGACCCAGTACTTC. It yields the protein CASDHGGRASETQYF.

CDR3 in DNA: TGTGCCAGCAGCCAGAGTCGTCTCGGGGAGCTGTTTTTT. It specifies CASSQSRLGELFF. V is TRBV14 and J is TRBJ2-2; D gene ambiguous. The CDR3 is 13 residues long. The V end lost 3 bases, the J end lost 7 bases, and 9 bases lay between the germline ends. Germline V gene data show CDR1 as SGHDN and CDR2 as FVKESK. The entire variable domain, with the rest obtained from reference TRBV14 and TRBJ2-2, is as follows: EAGVTQFPSHSVIEKGQTVTLRCDPISGHDNLYWYRRVMGKEIKFLLHFVKESKQDESGMPNNRFLAERTGGTYSTLKVQPAELEDSGVYFCASSQSRLGELFFGEGSRLTVL.